Included here is one T cell receptor beta chain sequence, with context. The sample belongs to a study of blood T cell repertoires in COVID-19. This CDR3 comprises 13 residues. V shed 8 bases, J shed 2 bases, and the junction held 6 bases outside the gene matches. Looked up from germline, CDR1 is WNHNN and CDR2 is SYGVQD (reference sequence). The method was immunoSEQ multiplex PCR; TCRdb's version includes in-frame clones alone and lacks a portion of them. The sample has 130,000 to 150,000 clones; 80% to 90% are singletons. The chain carries TRBV10-1 and TRBJ2-7; 7 bases are shared with TRBD1. The clonotype comes from a woman in her 50s with active or convalescent COVID-19. Sequencing input: peripheral blood. The CDR3, as DNA: TGCGCCAGCCTCCAGGGGGAGACCTACGAGCAGTACTTC. This encodes CASLQGETYEQYF.